Below, 22 T cell receptor beta chains from the same sample are listed, as sequenced in a study of a mutant IDH1 vaccine in newly diagnosed glioma. The antigens these receptors bind are not known. Described time point: week 35, safety follow-up. The content of each vaccine dose was 300 ug of mutant IDH1 20-mer peptide, and topical imiquimod accompanied it. Profiling relied on immunoSEQ multiplex PCR, and the TCRdb table lists in-frame clones only, not all of them. Here the sample spans some 60,000 clones, more than 80% being singletons. This sample comprised PBMCs, obtained from a glioma patient whose treatment included an IDH1 peptide vaccine. The receptor source for this set is a man aged 40-49 years with glioma.

J is TRBJ2-3 and V is TRBV11-1; D is possibly TRBD1 (6 bases). Trimming shortened V by 5 bases and J by 5 bases, and 20 bases separated the two germline ends. This CDR3 contains 16 residues. Germline CDR1 is SGHAT and CDR2 is FQDESV (reference sequence). CDR3 DNA: TGTGCCAGCAGCCAACCCAGGGGTCAGCAGTTAGATACGCAGTATTTT. Translation gives CASSQPRGQQLDTQYF.

The chain uses TRBV30 and TRBJ2-7, with TRBD1 identical over 8 bases. The CDR3 consists of 13 residues. Per germline, CDR1 GTSNPN and CDR2 SVGIG (reference sequence). The V segment lost 5 bases and the J segment 3 bases; nucleotides outside the gene matches: 6. CDR3 sequence: CAWGTGTLYEQYF. The CDR3 bases are TGTGCCTGGGGGACAGGCACACTCTACGAGCAGTACTTC.

This chain joins TRBV19 and TRBJ2-3; D is tentatively TRBD1 or TRBD2 (6 bases each). The germline V gene has CDR1 LNHDA and CDR2 SQIVND (reference sequence). Trimming took off 5 bases at V and 1 base at J, with 19 bases between the two ends. The CDR3 consists of 17 residues. CDR3 in amino acids: CASSELEGVKGTDTQYF. The CDR3 DNA sequence: TGTGCCAGTAGTGAGCTGGAGGGGGTGAAGGGCACAGATACGCAGTATTTT.

The chain couples TRBV5-6 to TRBJ1-4; D may be TRBD1 (5 bases). The V gene lost 4 bases and the J gene lost 6 bases, with 19 bases spanning the gap. CDR3 length: 16 amino acids. In germline, CDR1 is SGHDT, CDR2 YYEEEE. CDR3 amino acids: CASSGGDGGRDEKLFF. The CDR3 nucleotides are TGTGCCAGCAGCGGAGGGGACGGTGGCAGGGATGAAAAACTGTTTTTT.

The chain recombines TRBV5-8 with TRBJ1-1; D gene uncertain. V was pared by 2 bases and J by 4 bases, with 12 bases between. The germline CDR1 and CDR2 sequences are SGHTS and YDEGEE. The CDR3 has 14 residues. CDR3 protein: CASSFSVFGTEAFF. The CDR3 DNA sequence: TGTGCCAGCAGCTTCTCGGTTTTCGGCACTGAAGCTTTCTTT.

CDR3 in DNA: TGTGCCTGCGGGGGGGAGATCTCCTATAATTCACCCCTCCACTTT. Protein product: CACGGEISYNSPLHF. This sequence joins TRBV2 and TRBJ1-6; a possible D gene is TRBD1 (5 bases). CDR1 SNHLY and CDR2 FYNNEI come from the germline V gene. The V end lost 11 bases, the J end lost 0 bases, and 14 bases lay between the germline ends. The CDR3 loop spans 15 amino acids.

The rearrangement joins TRBV7-2 to TRBJ2-3, with 7 bases identical to TRBD2. V lost 6 bases and J lost 7; bases outside the gene matches: 10. This CDR3 spans 14 amino acids. The germline gives CDR1 SGHTA, CDR2 FQGNSA. The CDR3 reads CASRGGRGGNTQYF. The CDR3 nucleotides are TGTGCCAGCAGGGGAGGGCGGGGAGGGAATACGCAGTATTTT.

The genes are TRBV19 and TRBJ1-5, with TRBD1 matching 9 bases. The CDR3 length is 19 residues. Unmatched junction bases numbered 16, after V lost 6 bases and J lost 1 base. The germline gives CDR1 LNHDA, CDR2 SQIVND (reference sequence). The CDR3 DNA is TGTGCCAGTAGGGGGACAGGGCTGGGGTTAATTGGAAGCAATCAGCCCCAGCATTTT. Its protein product is CASRGTGLGLIGSNQPQHF.

The V call is TRBV2, the J call TRBJ1-5; 11 nucleotides match TRBD1. Trimming removed 10 bases from V and 7 bases from J; junction bases left unmatched: 3. The germline V gene has CDR1 SNHLY and CDR2 FYNNEI. This CDR3 is built from 12 residues. CDR3 bases: TGTGCCATCGGGACAGGGGGGCAGCCCCAGCATTTT. The encoded protein is CAIGTGGQPQHF.

V gene TRBV13 combines with J gene TRBJ2-7, with D possibly being TRBD2 (5 bases). This CDR3 spans 17 amino acids. CDR1 is PRHDT and CDR2 is FYEKMQ in the germline V gene (reference sequence). V lost 0 bases, J lost 3 bases, and 18 bases lay in between. The CDR3 region is CASSLGGEGGPRYEQYF. The CDR3 DNA follows: TGTGCCAGCAGCTTAGGCGGCGAGGGCGGACCACGCTACGAGCAGTACTTC.

This chain joins TRBV4-3 and TRBJ2-7, with 7 bases lining up with TRBD2. Germline CDR1 reads LGHNA; CDR2 reads YSLEER. The ends lost 0 bases at V and 2 bases at J; junction bases unmatched: 10. The CDR3 spans 17 residues. DNA of the CDR3: TGCGCCAGCAGCCAAGATGGAACAGGCGGGGGAACCTACGAGCAGTACTTC. Amino acids: CASSQDGTGGGTYEQYF.

The chain has TRBV28 and TRBJ2-1; 16 nucleotides align to TRBD2. Losses at the gene ends were 6 bases for V and 4 bases for J; bases not matched to a gene: 6. This CDR3 has 17 residues. CDR1 and CDR2 (germline): MDHEN, SYDVKM. The CDR3 DNA is TGTGCCAGCAGCCCCGGGACTAGCGGGGGGGGATACAATGAGCAGTTCTTC. The encoded protein is CASSPGTSGGGYNEQFF.

This clone appeared a few times. The chain has TRBV20-1 and TRBJ1-1; D is undetermined. Trimming removed 8 bases from V and 6 bases from J, with 10 bases in between. Germline values: CDR1 DFQATT, CDR2 SNEGSKA (reference sequence). The CDR3 spans 10 residues. In DNA form, the CDR3 reads TGCAGTCTCAGGACCCCTGAAGCTTTCTTT. As protein: CSLRTPEAFF.

The J gene is TRBJ2-5, the V gene TRBV15; D is unclear. The CDR3 spans 13 residues. CDR1 LNHNV and CDR2 YYDKDF come from the germline V gene (reference sequence). Trimming took 0 bases from V and 5 from J, leaving 7 bases between them. The CDR3 DNA is TGTGCCACCAGCAGAGATATATTGGAGACCCAGTACTTC. It yields the protein CATSRDILETQYF.

The rearrangement uses TRBV6-5 and TRBJ2-3, with 9 bases matching TRBD2. Germline V gene data show CDR1 as MNHEY and CDR2 as SVGAGI. This CDR3 region has 15 residues. Germline trimming cut 3 bases from V and 4 bases from J; bases unmatched to any gene: 5. CDR3 coding DNA: TGTGCCAGCAGTTATGCTAGCGGGACTTCAGATACGCAGTATTTT. This codes for CASSYASGTSDTQYF.

The chain is built from TRBV29-1 and TRBJ1-1, with 8 nucleotides matching TRBD1. CDR1 SQVTM and CDR2 ANQGSEA come from the germline V gene. The V and J ends lost 6 bases and 1 base, in that order; junction bases with no gene match: 1. The CDR3 spans 12 residues. CDR3 DNA sequence: TGCAGCGTGGACAGGGCGAACACTGAAGCTTTCTTT. This encodes CSVDRANTEAFF.

The chain joins TRBV7-9 to TRBJ2-7; 13 positions agree with TRBD2. The J segment lost 0 bases and the V segment lost 3 bases, leaving 5 bases of the junction unmatched. This CDR3 contains 17 residues. Looked up from germline, CDR1 is SEHNR and CDR2 is FQNEAQ (reference sequence). As DNA, the CDR3 is TGTGCCAGCAGCTTTGGACTAGCGGGGGCAAGCTCCTACGAGCAGTACTTC. It translates to CASSFGLAGASSYEQYF. Filled out from reference TRBV7-9 and TRBJ2-7, the complete variable domain reads DTGVSQNPRHKITKRGQNVTFRCDPISEHNRLYWYRQTLGQGPEFLTYFQNEAQLEKSRLLSDRFSAERPKGSFSTLEIQRTEQGDSAMYLCASSFGLAGASSYEQYFGPGTRLTVT.

The chain is built from TRBV10-3 and TRBJ2-4, with D perhaps TRBD1 or TRBD2 (5 bases each). Trimming removed 0 bases at V and 0 bases at J, with 12 bases between. Germline loops: CDR1 ENHRY, CDR2 SYGVKD. The CDR3 length is 17 residues. CDR3 in amino acids: CAISESNTGGAKNIQYF. The CDR3 nucleotides are TGTGCCATCAGTGAGTCGAATACAGGAGGAGCCAAAAACATTCAGTACTTC.

V and J are TRBV5-6 and TRBJ1-3; D not resolved. CDR1 is SGHDT and CDR2 is YYEEEE in the germline V gene. The V end was cut by 2 bases, the J end by 4 bases, with 13 bases between. This CDR3 comprises 15 residues. CDR3 region: CASSFVKGIGNTIYF. The DNA of the CDR3 is TGTGCCAGCAGCTTCGTTAAGGGAATCGGAAACACCATATATTTT.

This chain joins TRBV15 and TRBJ1-3; 8 positions match TRBD1. Germline V gene lookup returns CDR1 LNHNV and CDR2 YYDKDF (reference sequence). V gave up 2 bases and J gave up 4 bases; unmatched junction bases: 4. This CDR3 spans 15 amino acids. The CDR3 is CATSRFRGRGNTIYF. CDR3 in DNA: TGTGCCACCAGCAGATTCAGGGGGCGAGGAAACACCATATATTTT.

In this sample, this clone turned up a few times. CDR3 in DNA: TGCGCCAGCAGCCAAGCTTGGGGGGGGGAAGAAAAACTGTTTTTT. It codes for CASSQAWGGEEKLFF. The genes are TRBV4-3 and TRBJ1-4; maybe TRBD1 (5 bases). CDR3 length: 15 residues. Germline V CDR1 and CDR2: LGHNA, YSLEER. V shed 1 base and J shed 8 bases, with 14 bases lying between them.

The rearrangement joins TRBV6-5 to TRBJ2-7; the match to TRBD1 covers 9 bases. CDR1 and CDR2 (germline): MNHEY, SVGAGI. CDR3 size: 12 residues. V dropped 6 bases and J dropped 5; count of bases not matched to a gene: 2. In nucleotides, the CDR3 is TGTGCCAGCAGCCGGGACAGGGACGAGCAGTACTTC. Its protein product is CASSRDRDEQYF.